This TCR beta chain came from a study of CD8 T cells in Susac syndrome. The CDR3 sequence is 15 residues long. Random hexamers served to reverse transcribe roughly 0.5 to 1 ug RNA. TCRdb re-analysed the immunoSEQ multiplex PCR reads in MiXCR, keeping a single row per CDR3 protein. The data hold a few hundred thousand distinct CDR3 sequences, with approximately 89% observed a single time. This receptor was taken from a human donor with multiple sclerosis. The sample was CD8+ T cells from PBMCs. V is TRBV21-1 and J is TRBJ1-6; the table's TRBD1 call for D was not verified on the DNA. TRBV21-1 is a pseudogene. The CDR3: CASSPPNSYNSPLHF. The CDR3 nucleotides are TGTGCCAGCAGCCCCCCCAACTCCTATAATTCACCCCTCCACTTT.